These 5 T cell receptor beta chains share one sample of origin, sequenced in a study of human thymus T cells. Resections from corrective heart surgery provided thymus tissue. Sequencing was performed with immunoSEQ multiplex PCR; in TCRdb, only in-frame clones are kept and a portion is missing. The repertoire holds about 78,000 clones, nearly 98% seen once, with around 0.03% in the top ten. What was sequenced was thymus tissue. The receptors were gathered from a boy younger than two with a congenital heart defect but otherwise immunologically healthy.

The chain combines TRBV5-1 with TRBJ2-5; possibly TRBD2 for D (6 bases). The CDR3 is made up of 17 amino acids. Germline V gene sequence: CDR1 SGHRS, CDR2 YFSETQ. Between the trimmed V and J ends, which lost 0 bases and 5 bases, there was a span of 20 bases. This CDR3 reads CASSLGRDGLSGETQYF. CDR3 coding DNA: TGCGCCAGCAGCTTGGGGCGGGACGGTTTGTCGGGGGAGACCCAGTACTTC.

The rearrangement uses TRBV5-4 and TRBJ2-5; TRBD2 matches 9 bases. The CDR3 consists of 16 residues. Trimming removed 3 bases from V and 0 bases from J; junction bases left unmatched: 6. Germline lookup yields CDR1 SGHNT and CDR2 YYREEE (reference sequence). The CDR3 sequence is CASSSRLADYQETQYF. The CDR3, as DNA: TGTGCCAGCAGCTCAAGACTAGCGGATTACCAAGAGACCCAGTACTTC.

V is TRBV5-5 and J is TRBJ1-1, with D hard to call. In germline, CDR1 is SGHKS, CDR2 YYEKEE (reference sequence). Trimming pared 1 base from V and 5 bases from J, leaving 15 bases between. The CDR3 is 15 residues long. The CDR3 spells CASSLSRGTRTEAFF. The CDR3, as DNA: TGTGCCAGCAGCTTGTCTCGCGGAACACGGACTGAAGCTTTCTTT.

The V gene is TRBV6-6, the J gene TRBJ2-5, with a possible D match to TRBD2 (6 bases). V shed 6 bases and J shed 1 base, with 12 bases lying between them. Germline lookup yields CDR1 MNHNY and CDR2 SVGAGI (reference sequence). The CDR3 covers 14 residues. This CDR3 is CASSPGGLQETQYF. CDR3 DNA: TGTGCCAGCAGCCCTGGGGGACTCCAAGAGACCCAGTACTTC.

The chain is built from TRBV27 and TRBJ1-3; perhaps TRBD1 as D (5 bases). Germline CDR1 and CDR2: MNHEY and SMNVEV (reference sequence). The V gene lost 6 bases and the J gene lost 9 bases, with 21 bases spanning the gap. There are 15 residues in the CDR3. This chain's CDR3 is CASSPTYGLRGTIYF. The CDR3 DNA follows: TGTGCCAGCAGCCCCACCTACGGTCTAAGGGGCACCATATATTTT.